This T cell receptor beta chain is drawn from a study of CD8 T cells in ankylosing spondylitis. Findings and limits, study-wide: From matched ankylosing spondylitis synovial fluid, disease-linked clones were reportedly recovered at significantly enriched levels.

V shed 0 bases, J shed 3 bases, and the junction held 6 bases outside the gene matches. Germline values: CDR1 SQVTM, CDR2 ANQGSEA. There are 16 residues in the CDR3. As the method for making TCR beta libraries, quantitative 5'-RACE with molecular barcodes was used. A single record per CDR3 protein comes from TCRdb applying MiXCR to the 5' RACE reads. The data show about 250,000 distinct CDR3 sequences, with roughly 8% seen just once and 4.8% held by the top ten. Ten or more counts support this clonotype. Antigen specificity is unknown. Sequencing used blood, either unsorted or a sorted T cell fraction (not recorded which). The TCR comes from a female donor with ankylosing spondylitis or in good health (not recorded which). This chain joins TRBV29-1 and TRBJ2-1, with 9 bases identical to TRBD2. CDR3 coding DNA: TGCAGCGTTGAAGATTATGCTAGCGGGAACTACAATGAGCAGTTCTTC. Translating it yields CSVEDYASGNYNEQFF.